This TCR beta chain was obtained from a study of cytomegalovirus exposure and HLA in healthy donors. For the study at large: Early released data comprised around 80 million unique TCRs from HLA-typed donors.

In the PCR, 60 Vbeta and 13 Jbeta primers were used. TCRdb's table, derived via immunoSEQ multiplex PCR, lists solely in-frame clones and lacks some. The top ten hold roughly 6% of the sample, which has nearly 110,000 clones, around three quarters seen once. V gave up 1 base and J gave up 7 bases, with 10 bases separating them. The CDR3 consists of 13 residues. CDR1 is MNHEY, CDR2 SMNVEV, per germline (reference sequence). The sequence came from a woman aged 45-65 years in good health and CMV-seropositive. Sequencing was carried out using PBMCs. The genes are TRBV27 and TRBJ1-1; the D gene is possibly TRBD1 (6 bases). The CDR3 spells CASSLLGASEAFF. The CDR3 DNA follows: TGTGCCAGCAGTTTATTGGGGGCTAGTGAAGCTTTCTTT.